This is a list of T cell receptor beta chains from one sample in a study of cytomegalovirus exposure and HLA in healthy donors. Measured with immunoSEQ multiplex PCR; TCRdb has only the in-frame clones, and not every one. Here the sample spans 140,000 to 150,000 clones, 61% being singletons. The sequencing input was PBMCs. All receptors come from a male donor in good health and CMV-seronegative. CDR3s include the opening cysteine and the closing phenylalanine or tryptophan. A D gene is named only where the DNA matches it firmly. The size field is filled for only some rows; it gives once, few, many or a size class.

clone size | J gene | V gene | D gene | CDR3 protein | CDR3 DNA
NA | TRBJ1-1 | TRBV20-1 | NA | CSAAPSREAFF | TGCAGTGCTGCCCCAAGCCGTGAAGCTTTCTTT
NA | TRBJ2-3 | TRBV29-1 | TRBD2 | CSVQVGLAAGTQYF | TGCAGCGTTCAAGTGGGGCTAGCGGCGGGTACGCAGTATTTT
NA | TRBJ2-3 | TRBV28 | TRBD2 | CASRGGVGTDTQYF | TGTGCCAGCCGGGGGGGCGTAGGCACAGATACGCAGTATTTT
NA | TRBJ2-7 | TRBV7-2 | TRBD1 | CASSLVSVVGQRRSEQYF | TGTGCCAGCAGCCTCGTATCTGTGGTGGGACAGAGACGAAGCGAGCAGTACTTC
NA | TRBJ1-1 | TRBV7-2 | TRBD1 | CASSLAGWTGMGTEAFF | TGTGCCAGCAGCTTAGCGGGATGGACAGGGATGGGCACTGAAGCTTTCTTT
NA | TRBJ1-2 | TRBV6-5 | NA | CASSLQGYYGYTF | TGTGCCAGCAGCCTACAGGGATACTATGGCTACACCTTC
NA | TRBJ2-3 | TRBV5-6 | NA | CASSQSRGSHADTQYF | TGTGCCAGCAGTCAAAGCAGGGGTTCACACGCAGATACGCAGTATTTT
NA | TRBJ2-5 | TRBV15 | TRBD2 | CATSRDKLAGGKETQYF | TGTGCCACCAGCAGAGATAAACTAGCGGGGGGCAAAGAGACCCAGTACTTC
once | TRBJ2-7 | TRBV7-2 | NA | CASRAGPEQYF | TGTGCCAGCAGAGCAGGGCCCGAGCAGTACTTC
few | TRBJ2-2 | TRBV18 | NA | CASSPSVTGELFF | TGTGCCAGCTCACCATCCGTTACCGGGGAGCTGTTTTTT
NA | TRBJ1-1 | TRBV27 | NA | CASSFGRTVNTEAFF | TGTGCCAGCAGTTTCGGTCGGACAGTGAACACTGAAGCTTTCTTT
NA | TRBJ1-6 | TRBV27 | NA | CASSFGRADSPLHF | TGTGCCAGCAGTTTTGGGAGGGCTGACTCACCCCTCCACTTT
few | TRBJ2-7 | TRBV15 | NA | CATSSYRDSYEQYF | TGTGCCACCAGCAGCTACAGGGATTCCTACGAGCAGTACTTC
NA | TRBJ1-6 | TRBV19 | TRBD1 | CASTPGQTNNSPLHF | TGTGCCAGTACCCCGGGACAGACGAATAATTCACCCCTCCACTTT
few | TRBJ1-5 | TRBV11-2 | NA | CASSLGAHQPQHF | TGTGCCAGCAGCTTGGGGGCCCATCAGCCCCAGCATTTT
NA | TRBJ1-4 | TRBV28 | NA | CASKGDIGKLFF | TGTGCCAGCAAAGGGGACATCGGAAAACTGTTTTTT
NA | TRBJ1-2 | TRBV7-9 | NA | CASSLNQGNYGYTF | TGTGCCAGCAGCTTAAATCAGGGGAACTATGGCTACACCTTC
NA | TRBJ2-1 | TRBV7-3 | NA | CASSPRLTYNEQFF | TGTGCCAGCAGCCCCAGACTGACCTACAATGAGCAGTTCTTC
NA | TRBJ2-1 | TRBV6-1 | TRBD1 | CASTSGQGALGEQFF | TGTGCCAGCACGTCTGGACAGGGGGCGTTGGGTGAGCAGTTCTTC
NA | TRBJ2-7 | TRBV27 | TRBD1 | CASSAGQGRSSYEQYF | TGTGCCAGCAGTGCCGGACAGGGCCGAAGCTCCTACGAGCAGTACTTC
NA | TRBJ1-1 | TRBV10-3 | TRBD1 | CAISHSGGTEAFF | TGTGCCATCAGCCACTCAGGGGGCACTGAAGCTTTCTTT
NA | TRBJ2-7 | TRBV18 | TRBD2 | CASSPGGDGYEQYF | TGTGCCAGCTCACCGGGGGGGGATGGCTACGAGCAGTACTTC
NA | TRBJ1-2 | TRBV2 | NA | CASRGSYRGNYGYTF | TGTGCCAGCAGGGGATCCTACCGGGGGAACTATGGCTACACCTTC
NA | TRBJ2-3 | TRBV4-1 | NA | CASSQDTGVSDTQYF | TGCGCCAGCAGCCAAGATACGGGGGTCTCAGATACGCAGTATTTT
once | TRBJ1-5 | TRBV6-6 | TRBD1 | CASRSTGDNQPQHF | TGTGCCAGCAGGTCTACAGGGGACAATCAGCCCCAGCATTTT
NA | TRBJ2-7 | TRBV7-3 | NA | CASSSQETYEQYF | TGTGCCAGCAGCTCGCAGGAAACCTACGAGCAGTACTTC
NA | TRBJ1-5 | TRBV5-6 | TRBD1 | CASSSTGEEYQPQHF | TGTGCCAGCAGCTCGACAGGGGAAGAGTATCAGCCCCAGCATTTT
NA | TRBJ2-7 | TRBV9 | NA | CASSVQGYEQYF | TGTGCCAGCAGCGTCCAGGGCTACGAGCAGTACTTC
NA | TRBJ1-4 | TRBV19 | NA | CASSRLGGNEKLFF | TGTGCCAGTAGCCGCCTGGGGGGGAATGAAAAACTGTTTTTT
NA | TRBJ2-5 | TRBV4-3 | NA | CASSQRGYGDQETQYF | TGCGCCAGCAGCCAAAGGGGGTACGGGGACCAAGAGACCCAGTACTTC
NA | TRBJ2-7 | TRBV11-3 | TRBD1 | CASSLGGQGSYEQYF | TGTGCCAGCAGCTTAGGGGGACAGGGGTCATACGAGCAGTACTTC
NA | TRBJ1-5 | TRBV10-1 | NA | CASPDSPGGNQPQHF | TGCGCCAGCCCGGACAGTCCGGGAGGGAATCAGCCCCAGCATTTT
NA | TRBJ1-2 | TRBV2 | NA | CASSELEGLDGYTF | TGTGCCAGCAGTGAACTAGAGGGTTTAGATGGCTACACCTTC
few | TRBJ1-1 | TRBV13 | TRBD1 | CASSTVPGQGISTEAFF | TGTGCCAGCAGCACAGTCCCGGGACAGGGGATAAGCACTGAAGCTTTCTTT
NA | TRBJ1-2 | TRBV29-1 | TRBD1 | CSVRQGGGYPF | TGCAGCGTCCGACAGGGAGGTGGCTACCCCTTC
NA | TRBJ2-7 | TRBV4-1 | NA | CASSQATHGDRYF | TGCGCCAGCAGCCAAGCGACGCACGGGGATCGGTACTTC
few | TRBJ2-2 | TRBV7-6 | NA | CASSYEGVTAAGELFF | TGTGCCAGCAGCTACGAGGGGGTTACGGCAGCCGGGGAGCTGTTTTTT
NA | TRBJ1-5 | TRBV18 | NA | CASSPTRDGQPQHF | TGTGCCAGCTCACCAACCAGGGATGGTCAGCCCCAGCATTTT
NA | TRBJ1-1 | TRBV7-9 | TRBD1 | CASSFATGTLTAFF | TGTGCCAGCAGCTTTGCGACAGGGACACTTACAGCTTTCTTT
NA | TRBJ1-1 | TRBV6-5 | NA | CASSRQASNTEAFF | TGTGCCAGCAGCAGACAGGCCTCGAACACTGAAGCTTTCTTT
NA | TRBJ2-7 | TRBV7-6 | TRBD1 | CASSPGQTYEQYF | TGTGCCAGCAGCCCGGGACAGACCTACGAGCAGTACTTC
NA | TRBJ1-1 | TRBV28 | NA | CASSRIQGGGGTEAFF | TGTGCCAGCAGTCGAATCCAGGGAGGGGGAGGGACTGAAGCTTTCTTT
NA | TRBJ2-7 | TRBV6-5 | TRBD2 | CASWASGGVYEQYF | TGTGCCAGCTGGGCTAGCGGGGGGGTTTACGAGCAGTACTTC
once | TRBJ1-5 | TRBV2 | TRBD1 | CASSGTGGNQPQHF | TGTGCCAGCAGTGGGACAGGGGGTAATCAGCCCCAGCATTTT
few | TRBJ1-1 | TRBV10-3 | TRBD1 | CAISEGQVNTEAFF | TGTGCCATCAGCGAGGGACAGGTGAACACTGAAGCTTTCTTT
NA | TRBJ2-5 | TRBV27 | NA | CASSLLPGVKGTQYF | TGTGCCAGCAGTTTATTGCCCGGGGTCAAAGGGACCCAGTACTTC